The sequence of this T cell receptor beta chain was determined in a study of brain T cells in children with intractable seizures. This CDR3 is 16 amino acids long. V lost 2 bases and J lost 3, with 16 bases in between. Germline CDR1 is SEHNR and CDR2 is FQNEAQ (reference sequence). The count of this clone is one. Assay used: immunoSEQ multiplex PCR; TCRdb lists only in-frame clones, some missing. The repertoire holds over 20,000 clones, with approximately 94% as singletons. The genes are TRBV7-9 and TRBJ1-1, with D tentatively TRBD1 (6 bases). The sequencing here drew on peripheral blood, taken at surgery. This TCR was recovered from a boy between 10 and 17 years old with focal cortical dysplasia and intractable seizures. The CDR3 loop is CASSLNRQGWDTEAFF. DNA of the CDR3: TGTGCCAGCAGCTTAAATCGTCAGGGGTGGGACACTGAAGCTTTCTTT.